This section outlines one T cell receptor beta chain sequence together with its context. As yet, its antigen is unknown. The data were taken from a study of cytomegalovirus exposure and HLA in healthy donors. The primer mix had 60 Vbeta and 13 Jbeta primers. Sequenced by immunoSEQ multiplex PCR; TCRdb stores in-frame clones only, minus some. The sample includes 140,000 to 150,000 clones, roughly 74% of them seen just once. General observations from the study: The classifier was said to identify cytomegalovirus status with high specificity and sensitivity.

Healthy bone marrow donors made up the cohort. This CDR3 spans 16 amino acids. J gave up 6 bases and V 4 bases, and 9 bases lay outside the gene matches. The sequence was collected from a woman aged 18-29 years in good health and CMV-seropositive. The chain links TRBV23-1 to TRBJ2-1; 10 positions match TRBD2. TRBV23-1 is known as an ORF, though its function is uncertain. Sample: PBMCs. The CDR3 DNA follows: TGCGCCAGCAGTCGTCGCAGCGGGGGGGCGAGCAATGAGCAGTTCTTC. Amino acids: CASSRRSGGASNEQFF.